The entry that follows covers one TCR beta chain sequence. Trimming shortened V by 1 base and J by 7 bases, and 18 bases separated the two germline ends. This CDR3 has 16 residues. CDR1 is LGHNA and CDR2 is YSLEER in the germline V gene. Next came a second PCR, run for about 7 to 12 cycles, which used a sample-barcoded 5' primer along with a J-beta primer mix. TCRdb processed the 5' RACE reads anew with MiXCR; each CDR3 protein has one entry. The sample yields around 1,600,000 distinct CDR3 sequences, about 42% seen once. The data derive from a study of blood T cells in healthy people across ages. The sample was blood. The clonotype originates from a young woman in good health. The chain combines TRBV4-3 with TRBJ2-3; possibly TRBD2 for D (6 bases). In DNA, the CDR3 is TGCGCCAGCAGCCAAGCCCGGGGGACCATCACTTATACGCAGTATTTT. It translates to CASSQARGTITYTQYF.